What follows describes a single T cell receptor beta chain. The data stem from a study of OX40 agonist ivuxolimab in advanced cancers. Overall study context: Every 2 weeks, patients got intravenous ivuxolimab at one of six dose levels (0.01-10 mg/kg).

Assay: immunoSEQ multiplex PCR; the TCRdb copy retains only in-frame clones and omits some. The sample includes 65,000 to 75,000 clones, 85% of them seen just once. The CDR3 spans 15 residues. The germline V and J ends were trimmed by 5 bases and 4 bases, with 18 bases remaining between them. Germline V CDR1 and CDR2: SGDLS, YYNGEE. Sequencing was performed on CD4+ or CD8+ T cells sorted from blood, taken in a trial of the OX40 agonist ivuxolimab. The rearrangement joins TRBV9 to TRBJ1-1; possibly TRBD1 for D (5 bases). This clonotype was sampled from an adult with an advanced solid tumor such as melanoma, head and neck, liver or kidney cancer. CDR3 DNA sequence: TGTGCCAGCAGTGGTAACAGACAGTCAGGCACTGAAGCTTTCTTT. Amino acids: CASSGNRQSGTEAFF.